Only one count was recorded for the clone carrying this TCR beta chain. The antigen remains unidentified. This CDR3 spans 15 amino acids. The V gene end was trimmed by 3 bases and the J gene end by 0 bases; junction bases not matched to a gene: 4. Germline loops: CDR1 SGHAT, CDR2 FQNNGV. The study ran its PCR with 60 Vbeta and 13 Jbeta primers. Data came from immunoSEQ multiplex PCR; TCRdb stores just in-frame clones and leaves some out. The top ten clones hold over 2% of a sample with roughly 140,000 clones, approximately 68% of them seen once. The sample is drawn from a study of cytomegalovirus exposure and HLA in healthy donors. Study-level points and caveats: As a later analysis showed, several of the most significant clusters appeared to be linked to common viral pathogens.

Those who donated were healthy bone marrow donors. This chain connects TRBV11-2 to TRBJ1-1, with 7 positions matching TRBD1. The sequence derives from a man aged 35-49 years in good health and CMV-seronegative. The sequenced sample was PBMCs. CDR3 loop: CASSFTGDLNTEAFF. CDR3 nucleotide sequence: TGTGCCAGCAGCTTTACAGGGGACCTGAACACTGAAGCTTTCTTT.